This is a list of T cell receptor beta chains from one sample in a study of T-cell reconstitution after alpha-beta-depleted transplantation in children. Via MiXCR, TCRdb re-called the PCR reads, giving one row per CDR3 protein. Among about 600,000 distinct CDR3 sequences, over 9.5% were seen once, and the ten largest hold around 4%. The sequences come from PBMCs from the stem cell graft donor, collected from the stem cell graft. These receptors were taken from a human donor who donated a stem cell graft to a child with acute myeloid leukemia. Both conserved end residues are part of each CDR3. A D gene is named only where the DNA matches it firmly. The size entry is marked missing in some rows and otherwise reads once, few, many or a size class.

cdr3_length: 16
clone_size: many
v_call: TRBV2
j_call: TRBJ2-7
d_call: .
cdr3_aa: CASSEGSGFLLYEQYF
cdr3_nt: TGTGCCAGCAGTGAAGGGAGCGGCTTCCTCCTTTACGAGCAGTACTTC

cdr3_length: 15
clone_size: .
v_call: TRBV28
j_call: TRBJ1-5
d_call: .
cdr3_aa: CASSLEGRFNQPQHF
cdr3_nt: TGTGCCAGCAGTTTAGAGGGCAGGTTCAATCAGCCCCAGCATTTT

cdr3_length: 15
clone_size: .
v_call: TRBV5-1
j_call: TRBJ1-1
d_call: .
cdr3_aa: CASTPGGILNTEAFF
cdr3_nt: TGCGCCAGCACCCCCGGTGGCATTTTGAACACTGAAGCTTTCTTT

cdr3_length: 14
clone_size: few
v_call: TRBV5-1
j_call: TRBJ2-4
d_call: .
cdr3_aa: CASSSGTDKNIQYF
cdr3_nt: TGCGCCAGCAGCTCCGGGACGGACAAAAACATTCAGTACTTC

cdr3_length: 15
clone_size: .
v_call: TRBV24-1
j_call: TRBJ2-2
d_call: .
cdr3_aa: CATSGLGAGAGELFF
cdr3_nt: TGTGCCACCAGTGGTTTGGGAGCCGGGGCCGGGGAGCTGTTTTTT

cdr3_length: 14
clone_size: few
v_call: TRBV7-9
j_call: TRBJ1-1
d_call: TRBD1
cdr3_aa: CASSLGSPGQRAFF
cdr3_nt: TGTGCCAGCAGCTTAGGCTCTCCGGGACAGCGAGCTTTCTTT

cdr3_length: 16
clone_size: few
v_call: TRBV29-1
j_call: TRBJ2-4
d_call: .
cdr3_aa: CSVEDPPAGAKNIQYF
cdr3_nt: TGCAGCGTTGAAGATCCCCCGGCGGGAGCCAAAAACATTCAGTACTTC

cdr3_length: 14
clone_size: many
v_call: TRBV12-3/TRBV12-4
j_call: TRBJ1-4
d_call: TRBD1
cdr3_aa: CASSTGQGNEKLFF
cdr3_nt: TGTGCCAGCAGTACGGGACAGGGTAATGAAAAACTGTTTTTT

cdr3_length: 16
clone_size: few
v_call: TRBV12-3/TRBV12-4
j_call: TRBJ2-5
d_call: .
cdr3_aa: CASSPLTGEEVETQYF
cdr3_nt: TGTGCCAGCAGTCCCTTAACGGGAGAAGAGGTGGAGACCCAGTACTTC

cdr3_length: 17
clone_size: .
v_call: TRBV4-3
j_call: TRBJ2-4
d_call: TRBD1
cdr3_aa: CASSQDLAGGAKNIQYF
cdr3_nt: TGCGCCAGCAGCCAAGATCTGGCAGGGGGAGCCAAAAACATTCAGTACTTC

cdr3_length: 14
clone_size: .
v_call: TRBV21-1
j_call: TRBJ2-1
d_call: .
cdr3_aa: CASSTRDRVNGQFF
cdr3_nt: TGTGCAAGCAGCACCAGGGACCGTGTCAATGGGCAGTTCTTC

cdr3_length: 13
clone_size: few
v_call: TRBV7-2
j_call: TRBJ2-5
d_call: .
cdr3_aa: CASSSHRGETQYF
cdr3_nt: TGTGCCAGCAGCTCCCATAGGGGTGAGACCCAGTACTTC

cdr3_length: 14
clone_size: .
v_call: TRBV12-3/TRBV12-4
j_call: TRBJ2-1
d_call: TRBD2
cdr3_aa: CASSLSGISNEQFF
cdr3_nt: TGTGCCAGCAGTTTGAGCGGGATATCGAATGAGCAGTTCTTC

cdr3_length: 14
clone_size: .
v_call: TRBV3-1
j_call: TRBJ1-1
d_call: .
cdr3_aa: CASCLPRGNTEAFF
cdr3_nt: TGTGCCAGCTGCTTGCCCAGGGGGAACACTGAAGCTTTCTTT

cdr3_length: 13
clone_size: .
v_call: TRBV28
j_call: TRBJ2-5
d_call: .
cdr3_aa: CASITGRGETQYF
cdr3_nt: TGTGCCAGCATTACGGGACGGGGGGAGACCCAGTACTTC

cdr3_length: 15
clone_size: .
v_call: TRBV7-3
j_call: TRBJ1-6
d_call: .
cdr3_aa: CASSWMGGADSPLHF
cdr3_nt: TGTGCCAGCAGCTGGATGGGGGGCGCGGATTCACCCCTCCACTTT

cdr3_length: 16
clone_size: .
v_call: TRBV7-2
j_call: TRBJ1-1
d_call: TRBD1
cdr3_aa: CASSRDRGRANTEAFF
cdr3_nt: TGTGCCAGCAGCCGGGACAGGGGTCGGGCGAACACTGAAGCTTTCTTT

cdr3_length: 16
clone_size: many
v_call: TRBV12-3/TRBV12-4
j_call: TRBJ2-2
d_call: TRBD2
cdr3_aa: CASRSTSGRYTGELFF
cdr3_nt: TGTGCCAGCAGGTCGACTAGCGGGAGGTACACCGGGGAGCTGTTTTTT

cdr3_length: 15
clone_size: few
v_call: TRBV9
j_call: TRBJ2-1
d_call: .
cdr3_aa: CASSVRSDYYNEQFF
cdr3_nt: TGTGCCAGCAGCGTACGTAGCGACTACTACAATGAGCAGTTCTTC

cdr3_length: 14
clone_size: many
v_call: TRBV7-3
j_call: TRBJ2-1
d_call: TRBD2
cdr3_aa: CASSSSGRNNEQFF
cdr3_nt: TGTGCCAGCAGCTCTAGCGGGAGAAACAATGAGCAGTTCTTC

cdr3_length: 13
clone_size: few
v_call: TRBV18
j_call: TRBJ2-3
d_call: .
cdr3_aa: CASSTAGPDTQYF
cdr3_nt: TGTGCCAGCTCTACCGCGGGCCCAGATACGCAGTATTTT

cdr3_length: 16
clone_size: few
v_call: TRBV7-9
j_call: TRBJ2-7
d_call: .
cdr3_aa: CASSLVGAGSSYEQYF
cdr3_nt: TGTGCCAGCAGCTTAGTGGGGGCAGGTTCATCCTACGAGCAGTACTTC

cdr3_length: 15
clone_size: many
v_call: TRBV29-1
j_call: TRBJ2-1
d_call: .
cdr3_aa: CSVVAGTALGYEQFF
cdr3_nt: TGCAGCGTTGTGGCCGGGACCGCCTTAGGGTATGAGCAGTTCTTC

cdr3_length: 13
clone_size: .
v_call: TRBV12-3/TRBV12-4
j_call: TRBJ2-7
d_call: .
cdr3_aa: CASRPWAGYEQYF
cdr3_nt: TGTGCCAGCAGACCCTGGGCCGGCTACGAGCAGTACTTC

cdr3_length: 14
clone_size: .
v_call: TRBV7-9
j_call: TRBJ1-6
d_call: .
cdr3_aa: CASSLEGTGSPLHF
cdr3_nt: TGTGCCAGCAGCTTAGAAGGTACAGGTTCACCCCTCCACTTT

cdr3_length: 15
clone_size: .
v_call: TRBV9
j_call: TRBJ2-3
d_call: .
cdr3_aa: CASSGGGWGTDTQYF
cdr3_nt: TGTGCCAGCAGCGGGGGAGGATGGGGCACAGATACGCAGTATTTT

cdr3_length: 18
clone_size: many
v_call: TRBV27
j_call: TRBJ1-5
d_call: TRBD1
cdr3_aa: CASRGRVGTGGYNQPQHF
cdr3_nt: TGTGCCAGCAGAGGAAGAGTCGGGACAGGGGGCTACAATCAGCCCCAGCATTTT

cdr3_length: 15
clone_size: few
v_call: TRBV6-5
j_call: TRBJ1-1
d_call: .
cdr3_aa: CASRADSYMNTEAFF
cdr3_nt: TGTGCCAGCAGAGCCGACAGTTATATGAACACTGAAGCTTTCTTT

cdr3_length: 15
clone_size: once
v_call: TRBV7-2
j_call: TRBJ2-5
d_call: .
cdr3_aa: CASSLGGGTGETQYF
cdr3_nt: TGTGCCAGCAGCTTAGGTGGGGGCACGGGAGAGACCCAGTACTTC

cdr3_length: 15
clone_size: many
v_call: TRBV15
j_call: TRBJ2-7
d_call: TRBD2
cdr3_aa: CATSREGGGTYEQYF
cdr3_nt: TGTGCCACCAGCAGAGAGGGCGGGGGGACCTACGAGCAGTACTTC

cdr3_length: 16
clone_size: .
v_call: TRBV4-3
j_call: TRBJ2-5
d_call: TRBD2
cdr3_aa: CASSQDISGIRETQYF
cdr3_nt: TGCGCCAGCAGCCAAGATATTAGCGGGATCAGAGAGACCCAGTACTTC

cdr3_length: 15
clone_size: few
v_call: TRBV12-3/TRBV12-4
j_call: TRBJ2-1
d_call: .
cdr3_aa: CASSPARPQGNEQFF
cdr3_nt: TGTGCCAGCAGTCCTGCGCGGCCCCAAGGTAATGAGCAGTTCTTC

cdr3_length: 14
clone_size: .
v_call: TRBV30
j_call: TRBJ1-2
d_call: TRBD1
cdr3_aa: CAWTKGAFNYGYTF
cdr3_nt: TGTGCCTGGACTAAGGGGGCTTTCAACTATGGCTACACCTTC

cdr3_length: 14
clone_size: .
v_call: TRBV9
j_call: TRBJ2-1
d_call: .
cdr3_aa: CASSVTGRTNEQFF
cdr3_nt: TGTGCCAGCAGCGTAACTGGGCGGACGAATGAGCAGTTCTTC

cdr3_length: 14
clone_size: many
v_call: TRBV20-1
j_call: TRBJ2-3
d_call: .
cdr3_aa: CSASIGESTDTQYF
cdr3_nt: TGCAGTGCTAGTATAGGGGAAAGCACAGATACGCAGTATTTT

cdr3_length: 12
clone_size: few
v_call: TRBV5-5
j_call: TRBJ2-1
d_call: .
cdr3_aa: CASSSEGNEQFF
cdr3_nt: TGTGCCAGCAGCTCGGAGGGGAATGAGCAGTTCTTC

cdr3_length: 18
clone_size: .
v_call: TRBV29-1
j_call: TRBJ2-2
d_call: TRBD1
cdr3_aa: CSVGGVLGTGLLTGELFF
cdr3_nt: TGCAGCGTTGGTGGGGTACTCGGGACAGGGCTACTCACCGGGGAGCTGTTTTTT

cdr3_length: 14
clone_size: many
v_call: TRBV4-3
j_call: TRBJ2-7
d_call: TRBD2
cdr3_aa: CASAISGRNDEQYF
cdr3_nt: TGCGCCAGCGCGATCAGCGGGAGGAATGACGAGCAGTACTTC

cdr3_length: 14
clone_size: many
v_call: TRBV7-2
j_call: TRBJ1-5
d_call: .
cdr3_aa: CASSRAGGNQPQHF
cdr3_nt: TGTGCCAGCAGCAGGGCGGGGGGGAATCAGCCCCAGCATTTT

cdr3_length: 16
clone_size: few
v_call: TRBV9
j_call: TRBJ2-2
d_call: .
cdr3_aa: CASSSQKGGYTGELFF
cdr3_nt: TGTGCCAGCAGCTCCCAAAAAGGGGGTTACACCGGGGAGCTGTTTTTT

cdr3_length: 14
clone_size: many
v_call: TRBV5-5
j_call: TRBJ2-7
d_call: TRBD1
cdr3_aa: CASNNWGQDYEQYF
cdr3_nt: TGTGCCAGCAACAACTGGGGACAGGACTACGAGCAGTACTTC

cdr3_length: 12
clone_size: few
v_call: TRBV12-3/TRBV12-4
j_call: TRBJ1-3
d_call: .
cdr3_aa: CASSLASEAIYF
cdr3_nt: TGTGCCAGCAGTTTAGCGTCGGAGGCCATATATTTT

cdr3_length: 14
clone_size: .
v_call: TRBV5-1
j_call: TRBJ2-3
d_call: .
cdr3_aa: CASSWSDQSDTQYF
cdr3_nt: TGCGCCAGCAGCTGGAGTGACCAGAGTGATACGCAGTATTTT

cdr3_length: 17
clone_size: .
v_call: TRBV6-2/TRBV6-3
j_call: TRBJ2-3
d_call: TRBD2
cdr3_aa: CASRGTSGRWSTDTQYF
cdr3_nt: TGTGCCAGCAGAGGGACTAGCGGGAGATGGAGCACAGATACGCAGTATTTT

cdr3_length: 14
clone_size: .
v_call: TRBV7-9
j_call: TRBJ1-3
d_call: .
cdr3_aa: CASSLAVRGNTIYF
cdr3_nt: TGTGCCAGCAGCTTAGCGGTGCGGGGAAACACCATATATTTT

cdr3_length: 13
clone_size: .
v_call: TRBV7-3
j_call: TRBJ2-1
d_call: TRBD2
cdr3_aa: CASSPTGTRLPFF
cdr3_nt: TGTGCCAGCAGCCCGACGGGGACTAGGCTTCCGTTCTTC

cdr3_length: 14
clone_size: many
v_call: TRBV12-3/TRBV12-4
j_call: TRBJ1-6
d_call: .
cdr3_aa: CASSLPGRASPLHF
cdr3_nt: TGTGCCAGCAGTTTACCGGGGAGGGCTTCACCCCTCCACTTT

cdr3_length: 15
clone_size: .
v_call: TRBV27
j_call: TRBJ1-4
d_call: TRBD1
cdr3_aa: CASSFPRQGNEKLFF
cdr3_nt: TGTGCCAGCAGTTTCCCCAGACAGGGGAATGAAAAACTGTTTTTT

cdr3_length: 12
clone_size: .
v_call: TRBV5-1
j_call: TRBJ2-5
d_call: .
cdr3_aa: CASSQIQETQYF
cdr3_nt: TGCGCCAGCAGTCAAATCCAAGAGACCCAGTACTTC

cdr3_length: 12
clone_size: many
v_call: TRBV20-1
j_call: TRBJ2-7
d_call: .
cdr3_aa: CSARTGPYEQYF
cdr3_nt: TGCAGTGCCCGGACCGGTCCCTACGAGCAGTACTTC

cdr3_length: 13
clone_size: .
v_call: TRBV6-5
j_call: TRBJ1-1
d_call: TRBD1
cdr3_aa: CASSYAGGTEAFF
cdr3_nt: TGTGCCAGCAGTTACGCAGGGGGCACTGAAGCTTTCTTT

cdr3_length: 12
clone_size: many
v_call: TRBV6-1
j_call: TRBJ2-7
d_call: .
cdr3_aa: CASGSGRDEQYF
cdr3_nt: TGTGCCAGCGGGTCGGGACGCGACGAGCAGTACTTC

cdr3_length: 16
clone_size: .
v_call: TRBV29-1
j_call: TRBJ2-3
d_call: .
cdr3_aa: CSVEDPSGVPEDTQYF
cdr3_nt: TGCAGCGTTGAAGATCCGAGTGGGGTACCTGAAGATACGCAGTATTTT